These 14 T cell receptor beta chains came from one sample sequenced in a study of identical twins (dated by TCRdb to between 2015 and 2016). The method behind the library was 5' RACE. TCRdb lists the instrument as Illumina HiSeq 2000. Starting from the raw public reads, TCRdb applied fastp trimming at Q25, assembled clones with MiXCR and retained in-frame beta chains. Duplicate CDR3 protein sequences are folded into a single record with the most common DNA and genes. Across this sample there are roughly 720,000 distinct CDR3 sequences, with roughly 18% seen only once. Clones ranked in the top ten supply 10% to 15% of the sample. Another study also made use of these data, one on T cells expressing NK-cell markers.

Source material: PBMCs. All receptors derive from a woman aged 18-29 years in good health.

The table lists this clonotype with a few counts. The rearrangement joins TRBV7-2 to TRBJ2-1; D gene ambiguous. Germline assignment: CDR1 SGHTA and CDR2 FQGNSA. The CDR3 spans 11 residues. With 5 bases removed from V and 12 bases from J, the gap between germline ends came to 11 bases. Here the CDR3 DNA reads TGTGCCAGCAGCACCCAAGTAGGGCAGTTCTTC. As protein: CASSTQVGQFF.

This clonotype was counted a few times. This chain uses TRBV20-1 with TRBJ2-1; no clear D gene. The V gene's germline CDR1 is DFQATT and CDR2 SNEGSKA (reference sequence). The V end was cut by 0 bases, the J end by 0 bases, with 9 bases between. The CDR3 loop spans 15 amino acids. The CDR3 spells CSAREVLSSYNEQFF. The CDR3 DNA reads TGCAGTGCTAGAGAGGTCCTTAGCTCCTACAATGAGCAGTTCTTC.

This clonotype has more than one count but fewer than ten. The V and J genes are TRBV10-3 and TRBJ1-4; 9 bases match TRBD1. V shed 6 bases, J shed 5 bases, and the junction held 1 base outside the gene matches. From germline, CDR1 is ENHRY and CDR2 SYGVKD. The CDR3 is 13 amino acids. The CDR3 reads CAISGQGNEKLFF. The DNA of the CDR3 is TGTGCCATCAGCGGACAGGGGAATGAAAAACTGTTTTTT.

This clonotype occurred many times. V and J are TRBV7-2 and TRBJ2-5; TRBD2 might be the D (6 bases). Trimming removed 1 base from V and 5 bases from J, with 11 bases in between. This CDR3 has 14 amino acids. In germline, CDR1 is SGHTA, CDR2 FQGNSA. The CDR3 sequence: CASSLVLSGETQYF. The CDR3 DNA sequence: TGTGCCAGCAGCTTAGTTCTCAGCGGGGAGACCCAGTACTTC.

This clonotype has only a few counts. CDR3 residues: CASTTLGSSYNEQFF. For the CDR3, the DNA is TGTGCCAGCACCACTTTGGGGAGCTCCTACAATGAGCAGTTCTTC. This chain connects TRBV12-3 or TRBV12-4 to TRBJ2-1, with a possible D match to TRBD2 (5 bases). The CDR3 length is 15 residues. Trimming cost V 7 bases and J 0 bases, with 13 bases left between them.

This clonotype was found a few times. The chain combines TRBV5-1 with TRBJ2-3, with D possibly being TRBD2 (6 bases). Per the germline V gene, CDR1 is SGHRS and CDR2 is YFSETQ. This CDR3 has 15 residues. The V and J ends lost 2 bases and 2 bases respectively, with 12 bases between them. This CDR3 is CASSFMSGVTDTQYF. The DNA for the CDR3 is TGCGCCAGCAGCTTTATGTCGGGAGTCACAGATACGCAGTATTTT.

The gene calls are TRBV12-3 or TRBV12-4 and TRBJ1-2; TRBD1 matches at 7 bases. This CDR3 contains 14 residues. V gave up 7 bases and J gave up 3 bases; unmatched junction bases: 8. The chain's CDR3 is CASTPTGLDYGYTF. Written as DNA, the CDR3 is TGTGCCAGCACCCCGACAGGGTTGGACTATGGCTACACCTTC.

This clonotype was counted between two and nine times. The chain couples TRBV5-1 to TRBJ2-3; TRBD2 is a possible D gene (6 bases). Trimming left V 1 base short and J 2 bases short, with 11 bases between. The CDR3 loop spans 15 amino acids. The V gene's germline CDR1 is SGHRS and CDR2 YFSETQ. In nucleotides, the CDR3 is TGCGCCAGCAGCTTGTTGGGGACTGACACAGATACGCAGTATTTT. Translation gives CASSLLGTDTDTQYF. The full variable domain, rest sourced from reference TRBV5-1 and TRBJ2-3, is KAGVTQTPRYLIKTRGQQVTLSCSPISGHRSVSWYQQTPGQGLQFLFEYFSETQRNKGNFPGRFSGRQFSNSRSEMNVSTLELGDSALYLCASSLLGTDTDTQYFGPGTRLTVL.

This clonotype showed up just a few times. The chain links TRBV6-5 to TRBJ1-1; D may be TRBD1 (5 bases). This CDR3 has 14 residues. Germline CDR1 and CDR2: MNHEY and SVGAGI. V lost 3 bases and J lost 1, with 9 bases in between. The chain's CDR3 is CASSYQGANTEAFF. The CDR3, as DNA: TGTGCCAGCAGTTATCAGGGAGCGAACACTGAAGCTTTCTTT.

The CDR3 nucleotides are TGTGCCAGCAGCTTAGATGAGGGGCCTAGCACAGATACGCAGTATTTT. This gives the protein CASSLDEGPSTDTQYF. The chain joins TRBV7-3 to TRBJ2-3; the D call may be TRBD1 or TRBD2 (5 bases each). The CDR3 is made up of 16 amino acids. V was clipped by 2 bases and J by 0 bases, with 12 bases between them. The germline V gene has CDR1 SGHTA and CDR2 FQGTGA.

This clonotype was seen a handful of times. DNA of the CDR3: TGTGCCAGCAGCCTTTACCGGGACACTCACAATGAGCAGTTCTTC. Translation: CASSLYRDTHNEQFF. The genes are TRBV6-1 and TRBJ2-1; tentatively, D is TRBD1 (6 bases). The CDR3 contains 15 residues. The germline V and J ends were trimmed by 6 bases and 5 bases, with 17 bases remaining between them. CDR1 MNHNS and CDR2 SASEGT come from the germline V gene.

This clonotype was detected many times. A much more abundant neighbour one base away suggests this may be a read error. This chain connects TRBV10-3 to TRBJ2-3; no clear D. Germline values: CDR1 ENHRY, CDR2 SYGVKD. V was trimmed by 5 bases and J by 2 bases, leaving 2 bases between them. The CDR3 loop spans 11 amino acids. CDR3 amino acids: CAISTTDTQYF. The CDR3 bases are TGTGCCATCAGTACCACAGATACGCAGTATTTT.

This clonotype was counted a few times. The V gene is TRBV20-1, the J gene TRBJ2-2; TRBD1 matches 9 bases. From germline, CDR1 is DFQATT and CDR2 SNEGSKA (reference sequence). The CDR3 is made up of 15 amino acids. J lost 7 bases, V lost 0 bases, and 6 bases had no gene match. DNA for the CDR3: TGCAGTGCTAGAGATCACAGGGGGCTAGGCGGGGAGCTGTTTTTT. This gives the protein CSARDHRGLGGELFF.

This chain joins TRBV12-3 or TRBV12-4 and TRBJ2-3, with 7 bases lining up with TRBD2. CDR3 length: 15 amino acids. The V and J ends lost 4 bases and 1 base, in that order; junction bases with no gene match: 5. CDR3 DNA sequence: TGTGCCAGCAGTTGGGGCGGGAGTCGCACAGATACGCAGTATTTT. Amino acid sequence: CASSWGGSRTDTQYF.